These 23 T cell receptor beta chains originate from one sample sequenced in a study of OX40 agonist ivuxolimab in advanced cancers. Generated by immunoSEQ multiplex PCR, the TCRdb table keeps only in-frame clones and is missing some. The data show 60,000 to 65,000 clones, with around 89% seen just once and under 14% held by the top ten. The source was CD4+ or CD8+ T cells sorted from blood, collected in a trial of the OX40 agonist ivuxolimab. Source of these receptors: an adult with an advanced solid tumor such as melanoma, head and neck, liver or kidney cancer.

This rearrangement joins TRBV6-5 to TRBJ1-4; 7 nucleotides match TRBD1. This CDR3 comprises 15 residues. Germline V gives CDR1 MNHEY, CDR2 SVGAGI. The V gene end was trimmed by 6 bases and the J gene end by 8 bases; junction bases not matched to a gene: 12. CDR3 nucleotides: TGTGCCAGCAGCCCCAGGGGGGGCGAGGGGGAAAAACTGTTTTTT. The encoded protein is CASSPRGGEGEKLFF.

This chain connects TRBV19 to TRBJ1-5; TRBD1 matches 9 bases. V trimming: 4 bases; J trimming: 11 bases; junction bases outside the gene matches: 12. Germline V gene lookup returns CDR1 LNHDA and CDR2 SQIVND (reference sequence). This CDR3 comprises 15 residues. In DNA, the CDR3 is TGTGCCAGTAGTACGGACAGGGGCCTCTTACGGGCCCAGCATTTT. Protein: CASSTDRGLLRAQHF.

The chain uses TRBV5-1 and TRBJ2-3; TRBD2 might be the D (6 bases). The CDR3 has 15 amino acids. Deletions cut 4 bases from V and 1 base from J, with 13 bases between. In germline, CDR1 is SGHRS, CDR2 YFSETQ. Here the CDR3 reads CASSRGVAGTDTQYF. The CDR3 DNA follows: TGCGCCAGCAGCCGAGGAGTAGCGGGCACAGATACGCAGTATTTT.

The rearrangement links TRBV5-4 to TRBJ1-2, with 7 bases lining up with TRBD1. J lost 1 base, V lost 3 bases, and 6 bases had no gene match. Looked up from germline, CDR1 is SGHNT and CDR2 is YYREEE (reference sequence). CDR3 length: 15 residues. CDR3 bases: TGTGCCAGCAGCTCCGGACAGGAATATAACTATGGCTACACCTTC. This translates into CASSSGQEYNYGYTF.

The rearrangement links TRBV2 to TRBJ1-4; TRBD1 is a possible D gene (6 bases). There are 13 residues in the CDR3. V was pared by 7 bases and J by 4 bases, with 10 bases between. CDR1 and CDR2 from the germline V gene are SNHLY and FYNNEI. CDR3 in DNA: TGTGCCAGCATCGGACAGCTTAATGAAAAACTGTTTTTT. Its protein is CASIGQLNEKLFF.

The J gene is TRBJ2-5, the V gene TRBV21-1; the table's D call of TRBD1 was not tested on the DNA. TRBV21-1 counts as a pseudogene. The CDR3 loop spans 14 amino acids. The CDR3 region has the DNA TGTGCCAGCAGCAGAAGGAAGGGGGAACGGACCCAGTACTTC. As protein: CASSRRKGERTQYF.

The chain couples TRBV15 to TRBJ2-1, with 8 bases matching TRBD1. In germline, CDR1 is LNHNV, CDR2 YYDKDF (reference sequence). The CDR3 sequence is 15 residues long. V trimming: 0 bases; J trimming: 7 bases; junction bases outside the gene matches: 5. Written as DNA, the CDR3 is TGTGCCACCAGCAGAGATGACAGGGGCTGGAATGAGCAGTTCTTC. Its translation: CATSRDDRGWNEQFF.

This chain connects TRBV5-4 to TRBJ1-2; no reliable D call. Trimming removed 0 bases at V and 10 bases at J, with 10 bases between. The CDR3 runs to 12 residues. Germline-derived CDR1 and CDR2 are SGHNT and YYREEE (reference sequence). CDR3 nucleotides: TGTGCCAGCAGCTTGGAGGATGAGTACTACACCTTC. Translated, it gives CASSLEDEYYTF.

V and J are TRBV4-2 and TRBJ1-1; D unresolved. The CDR3 is 15 amino acids. V was cut by 0 bases and J by 1 base, with 9 bases left in between. CDR1 is LGHNA, CDR2 YNFKEQ, per germline. The CDR3 region is CASSQEHGPNTEAFF. CDR3 DNA sequence: TGTGCCAGCAGCCAAGAACATGGACCGAACACTGAAGCTTTCTTT.

This chain joins TRBV9 and TRBJ2-2; 7 nucleotides agree with TRBD1. The CDR3 contains 16 residues. Trimming took 4 bases from V and 5 from J; bases not matched to a gene: 11. Germline CDR1 is SGDLS and CDR2 is YYNGEE. CDR3 DNA: TGTGCCAGCAGCACCAGAAGACAGGGTACTACCGGGGAGCTGTTTTTT. Translating it yields CASSTRRQGTTGELFF.

V usage is TRBV29-1 and J usage is TRBJ2-2; 9 bases are shared with TRBD2. V lost 5 bases and J lost 6; bases outside the gene matches: 10. Per germline, CDR1 SQVTM and CDR2 ANQGSEA. The CDR3 has 15 amino acids. This CDR3 is CSVTTLAGAAGELFF. The CDR3 nucleotides are TGCAGCGTTACTACATTAGCGGGAGCGGCCGGGGAGCTGTTTTTT.

The CDR3 reads CATSRGRTNYGYTF. CDR3 coding DNA: TGTGCCACCAGCAGAGGCAGGACAAACTATGGCTACACCTTC. The chain employs TRBV15 and TRBJ1-2; weak D call: TRBD1 (5 bases). Deletions cut 1 base from V and 2 bases from J, with 8 bases between. The germline V gene encodes CDR1 LNHNV and CDR2 YYDKDF (reference sequence). CDR3 size: 14 residues.

The V and J genes are TRBV5-6 and TRBJ2-3; 9 positions match TRBD2. V gave up 4 bases and J gave up 6 bases; unmatched junction bases: 12. This CDR3 spans 16 amino acids. CDR1 is SGHDT and CDR2 is YYEEEE in the germline V gene. CDR3 sequence reads: CASSPVLAGRGDTQYF. For the CDR3, the DNA is TGTGCCAGCAGCCCTGTGCTAGCGGGGAGAGGGGATACGCAGTATTTT.

The V gene is TRBV5-1, the J gene TRBJ2-2; D is uncertain. The CDR3 covers 15 residues. V was pared by 1 base and J by 6 bases, with 13 bases between. The germline CDR1 and CDR2 sequences are SGHRS and YFSETQ. This chain's CDR3 is CASSLWSSNAGELFF. The CDR3 DNA reads TGCGCCAGCAGCTTGTGGTCCTCTAACGCCGGGGAGCTGTTTTTT.

V gene TRBV7-9 combines with J gene TRBJ1-3; D remains ambiguous. With 3 bases removed from V and 1 base from J, the gap between germline ends came to 10 bases. This CDR3 contains 15 residues. Germline CDR1 and CDR2: SEHNR and FQNEAQ (reference sequence). Here the CDR3 reads CASSLVLGSGNTIYF. The CDR3 nucleotides read TGTGCCAGCAGCTTGGTCTTGGGGTCTGGAAACACCATATATTTT.

The chain combines TRBV10-1 with TRBJ2-3; 7 bases fit TRBD2. CDR3 length: 15 amino acids. With 6 bases clipped from V and 3 bases from J, the junction kept 9 bases outside the gene matches. Germline V lookup: CDR1 WNHNN, CDR2 SYGVQD (reference sequence). CDR3 amino acids: CASSHRPGLTDTQYF. The CDR3 DNA follows: TGCGCCAGCAGCCACCGACCGGGACTAACAGATACGCAGTATTTT.

This clone has a single count. The J gene is TRBJ1-2, the V gene TRBV9; a weak D match, TRBD1 (6 bases). V was trimmed by 1 base and J by 3 bases, leaving 7 bases between them. The CDR3 is 13 residues long. CDR1 is SGDLS, CDR2 YYNGEE, per germline. CDR3 loop: CASSVTGYYGYTF. The CDR3 DNA sequence: TGTGCCAGCAGCGTAACAGGGTACTATGGCTACACCTTC.

This rearrangement joins TRBV28 to TRBJ1-4; 8 bases are a match to TRBD1. Per germline, CDR1 MDHEN and CDR2 SYDVKM. With 5 bases clipped from V and 7 bases from J, the junction kept 9 bases outside the gene matches. The CDR3 sequence is 15 residues long. The CDR3 sequence: CASSPSTGGAEKLFF. The CDR3, as DNA: TGTGCCAGCAGTCCGTCTACAGGGGGGGCTGAAAAACTGTTTTTT.

The V gene is TRBV11-2, the J gene TRBJ2-7; TRBD1 or TRBD2 may be the D gene (5 bases each). Germline values: CDR1 SGHAT, CDR2 FQNNGV. The CDR3 has 16 amino acids. Trimming shortened V by 2 bases and J by 0 bases, and 14 bases separated the two germline ends. The CDR3 bases are TGTGCCAGCAGCTTATCGACGGGACCGGGCTCCTACGAGCAGTACTTC. Its protein product is CASSLSTGPGSYEQYF.

V is TRBV11-2 and J is TRBJ1-3, with D possibly being TRBD1 (6 bases). V gave up 1 base and J gave up 5 bases, with 9 bases separating them. Germline assignment: CDR1 SGHAT and CDR2 FQNNGV. This CDR3 spans 14 amino acids. The CDR3, as DNA: TGTGCCAGCAGCTTAGTAACAGGGCGAAACACCATATATTTT. It yields the protein CASSLVTGRNTIYF.

The rearrangement links TRBV11-2 to TRBJ2-7; 7 nucleotides agree with TRBD1. The CDR3 totals 13 residues. V shed 3 bases, J shed 2 bases, and the junction held 1 base outside the gene matches. Germline V CDR1 and CDR2: SGHAT, FQNNGV. CDR3 DNA: TGTGCCAGCAGCTTGGGGACAGCCTACGAGCAGTACTTC. Translating gives CASSLGTAYEQYF.

The rearrangement links TRBV7-9 to TRBJ2-1, with TRBD1 matching 7 bases. CDR3 size: 14 residues. The V and J ends lost 1 base and 3 bases, in that order; junction bases with no gene match: 0. From germline, CDR1 is SEHNR and CDR2 FQNEAQ (reference sequence). As DNA, the CDR3 is TGTGCCAGCAGCTTAGACAGGGGCTACAATGAGCAGTTCTTC. Encoded protein: CASSLDRGYNEQFF.

This chain joins TRBV6-5 and TRBJ2-5; 10 bases fit TRBD2. Looked up from germline, CDR1 is MNHEY and CDR2 is SVGAGI. CDR3 length: 14 amino acids. V lost 5 bases to trimming and J lost 4 bases; unmatched junction nucleotides: 4. DNA of the CDR3: TGTGCCAGCAGTGAGCGGGGGGGATCAGAGACCCAGTACTTC. It is translated as CASSERGGSETQYF.